The 26 T cell receptor beta chains presented below share a single source sample, sequenced in a study of cytomegalovirus exposure and HLA in healthy donors. 60 Vbeta and 13 Jbeta primers were used in PCR. Some clones are missing from TCRdb's copy, which holds only in-frame ones; the method was immunoSEQ multiplex PCR. The data hold about 140,000 clones, with more than 65% observed a single time. What was sequenced was PBMCs. The receptors originated from a woman in her twenties or thirties in good health and CMV-seronegative.

The chain uses TRBV5-6 and TRBJ2-3; D ambiguous. CDR3 length: 15 amino acids. Trimming left V 4 bases short and J 2 bases short, with 14 bases between. Germline V gives CDR1 SGHDT, CDR2 YYEEEE. CDR3 region: CASSPRLGPTDTQYF. The CDR3 DNA reads TGTGCCAGCAGCCCTCGTTTGGGCCCCACAGATACGCAGTATTTT.

The chain combines TRBV5-5 with TRBJ2-3; 11 bases match TRBD2. CDR1 is SGHKS and CDR2 is YYEKEE in the germline V gene (reference sequence). The trim removed 0 bases at V and 1 base at J, leaving 1 base unmatched. The CDR3 is made up of 16 amino acids. The CDR3 reads CASSLETSGGTDTQYF. DNA for the CDR3: TGTGCCAGCAGCTTGGAGACTAGCGGGGGCACAGATACGCAGTATTTT.

The rearrangement joins TRBV30 to TRBJ2-1; 10 bases are shared with TRBD1. The CDR3 totals 15 residues. The germline V gene has CDR1 GTSNPN and CDR2 SVGIG (reference sequence). Trimming at V came to 2 bases and at J to 9 bases, leaving 10 bases not matched to a gene. This CDR3 is CAWSRQGALGFEQFF. Here the CDR3 DNA reads TGTGCCTGGAGTAGACAGGGGGCGCTAGGGTTTGAGCAGTTCTTC.

The rearrangement uses TRBV6-4 and TRBJ2-7, with D possibly TRBD2 on 6 matching bases. With 0 bases removed from V and 5 bases from J, the gap between germline ends came to 20 bases. The CDR3 sequence is 17 residues long. Per the germline V gene, CDR1 is MRHNA and CDR2 is SNTAGT. The CDR3 reads CASSDSIIEDYLHEQYV. CDR3 sequence (DNA): TGTGCCAGCAGTGACTCTATCATTGAGGACTATCTCCACGAGCAGTACGTC.

This sequence joins TRBV7-2 and TRBJ2-1; 10 bases are a match to TRBD2. Germline V gene sequence: CDR1 SGHTA, CDR2 FQGNSA. The junction had 9 bases not matched to a gene; V was cut back by 1 base and J by 6 bases. CDR3 length: 17 amino acids. CDR3 in DNA: TGTGCCAGCAGCTTAGTTTTTTGGACTAGCGGCTTCAATGAGCAGTTCTTC. Translated, it gives CASSLVFWTSGFNEQFF.

This clone has a handful of counts. The rearrangement links TRBV6-1 to TRBJ1-4; 10 bases are shared with TRBD1. CDR3 length equals 14 residues. Germline CDR1 MNHNS, CDR2 SASEGT. V gave up 8 bases and J gave up 6 bases; unmatched junction bases: 6. DNA for the CDR3: TGTGCCAGCTTCCCGGGACAGGGGCATGAAAAACTGTTTTTT. This translates into CASFPGQGHEKLFF.

The chain uses TRBV2 and TRBJ1-5, with a possible D match to TRBD1 (5 bases). V was cut by 10 bases and J by 5 bases, with 18 bases left in between. Germline V gives CDR1 SNHLY, CDR2 FYNNEI. The CDR3 extends over 14 amino acids. The CDR3 DNA reads TGTGCCACCAGCTCGGCGTGGGGGGATCAGCCCCAGCATTTT. As protein: CATSSAWGDQPQHF.

The chain joins TRBV23-1 to TRBJ1-2; maybe TRBD1 (6 bases). TRBV23-1 is known as an ORF, though its function is uncertain. V shed 8 bases and J shed 1 base, with 26 bases lying between them. The CDR3 loop spans 18 amino acids. CDR3 sequence (DNA): TGCGCCAGCCCCGTGGGGGGGCGACTCCTTTTTCTTAACTATGGCTACACCTTC. Translated: CASPVGGRLLFLNYGYTF.

V gene TRBV7-9 combines with J gene TRBJ2-5; 9 positions match TRBD1. The CDR3 spans 12 residues. Germline V CDR1 and CDR2: SEHNR, FQNEAQ (reference sequence). The V gene end was trimmed by 4 bases and the J gene end by 7 bases; junction bases not matched to a gene: 1. The CDR3 loop reads CASSSTGGTQYF. The CDR3 DNA reads as TGTGCCAGCAGCTCGACAGGGGGGACCCAGTACTTC.

V is TRBV30 and J is TRBJ1-3; D ambiguous. The CDR3 extends over 14 amino acids. With 7 bases removed from V and 0 bases from J, the gap between germline ends came to 13 bases. Germline loops: CDR1 GTSNPN, CDR2 SVGIG (reference sequence). The CDR3 nucleotides are TGTGCCTCCACCCAGGTAACCTCTGGAAACACCATATATTTT. Translated, it gives CASTQVTSGNTIYF.

The chain links TRBV27 to TRBJ1-2; 8 positions match TRBD1. The CDR3 is 13 residues long. From germline, CDR1 is MNHEY and CDR2 SMNVEV (reference sequence). After removal of 2 bases from V and 9 bases from J, the junction contained 5 bases not matched to a gene. DNA of the CDR3: TGTGCCAGCAGTTTAGGACAGGGCGGAAGCTACACCTTC. This encodes CASSLGQGGSYTF.

This chain connects TRBV10-3 to TRBJ1-2, with 7 bases identical to TRBD1. CDR1 and CDR2 from the germline V gene are ENHRY and SYGVKD. J lost 4 bases, V lost 5 bases, and 4 bases had no gene match. The CDR3 spans 13 residues. The CDR3: CAISFDRAYGYTF. CDR3 DNA: TGTGCCATCAGTTTCGACAGGGCCTATGGCTACACCTTC.

This clone appeared a few times. The chain carries TRBV29-1 and TRBJ2-1; TRBD2 agrees at 13 bases. CDR3 size: 15 residues. J was trimmed by 8 bases and V by 1 base; bases with no gene match: 5. Germline V gene sequence: CDR1 SQVTM, CDR2 ANQGSEA. CDR3 DNA: TGCAGCGTTGAAGGGACTAGCGGGAGTATTGATGAGCAGTTCTTC. Protein: CSVEGTSGSIDEQFF.

The CDR3 here is CASSFAGSVVRETQYF. As DNA, the CDR3 is TGCGCCAGCAGCTTCGCGGGAAGTGTTGTAAGAGAGACCCAGTACTTC. The gene calls are TRBV5-1 and TRBJ2-5, with a tentative D call TRBD2 (6 bases). The ends were cut back, 2 bases at V and 4 bases at J, with 18 bases in the middle. The CDR3 contains 16 residues. Germline V lookup: CDR1 SGHRS, CDR2 YFSETQ. Together with reference TRBV5-1 and TRBJ2-5, the CDR3 gives the full variable domain: KAGVTQTPRYLIKTRGQQVTLSCSPISGHRSVSWYQQTPGQGLQFLFEYFSETQRNKGNFPGRFSGRQFSNSRSEMNVSTLELGDSALYLCASSFAGSVVRETQYFGPGTRLLVL.

In this sample, this clone turned up a few times. The V and J genes are TRBV1 and TRBJ1-5. TRBV1 has pseudogene status. This CDR3 spans 17 amino acids. Written as DNA, the CDR3 is TGCACCAGCAGCCAAGGTCGAAAACGCCAGGGACTGGAGCCCCAGCATTTT. Translation: CTSSQGRKRQGLEPQHF.

The chain recombines TRBV7-6 with TRBJ1-1; the match to TRBD1 covers 7 bases. Trimming at V came to 6 bases and at J to 6 bases, leaving 13 bases not matched to a gene. The CDR3 totals 15 residues. Germline CDR1 is SGHVS and CDR2 is FNYEAQ. In nucleotides, the CDR3 is TGTGCCAGCAGTCCTCTCGACAGGGTAGGAGCTGAAGCTTTCTTT. It encodes CASSPLDRVGAEAFF.

The gene calls are TRBV5-4 and TRBJ2-1, with 7 bases matching TRBD1. The trim removed 3 bases at V and 4 bases at J, leaving 7 bases unmatched. The germline V gene encodes CDR1 SGHNT and CDR2 YYREEE (reference sequence). The CDR3 loop spans 15 amino acids. CDR3 in amino acids: CASSSEGARYNEQFF. CDR3 coding DNA: TGTGCCAGCAGCTCAGAGGGGGCCAGGTACAATGAGCAGTTCTTC.

This clone was observed once. The rearrangement links TRBV6-6 to TRBJ2-4, with TRBD1 identical over 7 bases. Unmatched junction bases numbered 6, after V lost 6 bases and J lost 1 base. This CDR3 contains 15 residues. Germline V CDR1 and CDR2: MNHNY, SVGAGI (reference sequence). The CDR3 reads CASSEQGRAKNIQYF. Here the CDR3 DNA reads TGTGCCAGCAGCGAACAGGGGCGGGCCAAAAACATTCAGTACTTC.

This CDR3 reads CAISERSGRADEQYF. The CDR3, as DNA: TGTGCCATCAGTGAGAGGAGCGGGAGGGCCGACGAGCAGTACTTC. The chain combines TRBV10-3 with TRBJ2-7; 10 nucleotides agree with TRBD2. The CDR3 runs 15 residues. Germline CDR1 ENHRY, CDR2 SYGVKD. Trimming took 2 bases from V and 5 from J; bases not matched to a gene: 6.

This clone occurred once. The gene calls are TRBV28 and TRBJ1-2; D gene uncertain. There are 16 residues in the CDR3. The V and J ends lost 7 bases and 5 bases respectively, with 23 bases between them. In germline, CDR1 is MDHEN, CDR2 SYDVKM. The CDR3 nucleotides are TGTGCCAGCACCGGGAGTGGTATTGGTTATTCATATGGCTACACCTTC. Its protein is CASTGSGIGYSYGYTF.

The chain uses TRBV2 and TRBJ1-6; tentatively, D is TRBD1 (6 bases). Germline V CDR1 and CDR2: SNHLY, FYNNEI. CDR3 size: 14 residues. V was pared by 4 bases and J by 8 bases, with 12 bases between. The CDR3 DNA is TGTGCCAGCAGTGTTCAGGGGCGGGATTCACCCCTCCACTTT. Its translation is CASSVQGRDSPLHF. Full variable domain (remainder filled in from reference TRBV2 and TRBJ1-6): EPEVTQTPSHQVTQMGQEVILRCVPISNHLYFYWYRQILGQKVEFLVSFYNNEISEKSEIFDDQFSVERPDGSNFTLKIRSTKLEDSAMYFCASSVQGRDSPLHFGNGTRLTVT.

This chain joins TRBV11-2 and TRBJ2-2; maybe TRBD1 (6 bases). Germline CDR1 SGHAT, CDR2 FQNNGV. Trimming stripped 1 base from V and 4 bases from J, with 10 bases between. CDR3 length: 15 residues. CDR3 bases: TGTGCCAGCAGCTTAGGGCAGGGGATCACCGGGGAGCTGTTTTTT. Translation: CASSLGQGITGELFF.

The chain joins TRBV7-2 to TRBJ1-3, with D possibly being TRBD1 (6 bases). This CDR3 has 17 residues. Trimming pared 0 bases from V and 4 bases from J, leaving 16 bases between. CDR1 and CDR2 (germline): SGHTA, FQGNSA. CDR3 bases: TGTGCCAGCAGCTTAGCATGGGGGCGATCGTCCGGAAACACCATATATTTT. Residues: CASSLAWGRSSGNTIYF. Together with reference TRBV7-2 and TRBJ1-3, the CDR3 gives the full variable domain: GAGVSQSPSNKVTEKGKDVELRCDPISGHTALYWYRQSLGQGLEFLIYFQGNSAPDKSGLPSDRFSAERTGGSVSTLTIQRTQQEDSAVYLCASSLAWGRSSGNTIYFGEGSWLTVV.

The chain recombines TRBV5-4 with TRBJ1-1; a possible D gene is TRBD1 (5 bases). CDR3 length equals 13 residues. The germline V gene encodes CDR1 SGHNT and CDR2 YYREEE (reference sequence). V was cut by 5 bases and J by 1 base, with 9 bases left in between. The CDR3, as DNA: TGTGCCAGCAGTTACGACAGGAACACTGAAGCTTTCTTT. Its protein is CASSYDRNTEAFF.

In this sample, this clone turned up a few times. The chain couples TRBV29-1 to TRBJ1-5, with D possibly matching TRBD1 (5 bases). This CDR3 region has 14 residues. V shed 4 bases and J shed 0 bases, with 10 bases lying between them. Germline V CDR1 and CDR2: SQVTM, ANQGSEA. The CDR3 sequence: CSVARDYSNQPQHF. The DNA of the CDR3 is TGCAGCGTTGCCAGGGATTATAGCAATCAGCCCCAGCATTTT.

This clone appeared a few times. The gene calls are TRBV7-9 and TRBJ2-3, with 15 bases lining up with TRBD2. The germline gives CDR1 SEHNR, CDR2 FQNEAQ (reference sequence). V was clipped by 1 base and J by 0 bases; unmatched bases: 5. This CDR3 spans 19 amino acids. CDR3: CASSLGTSGGAWSTDTQYF. In nucleotides, the CDR3 is TGTGCCAGCAGCTTAGGGACTAGCGGGGGGGCCTGGAGCACAGATACGCAGTATTTT. Looking up the rest from reference TRBV7-9 and TRBJ2-3 gives the full variable domain: DTGVSQNPRHKITKRGQNVTFRCDPISEHNRLYWYRQTLGQGPEFLTYFQNEAQLEKSRLLSDRFSAERPKGSFSTLEIQRTEQGDSAMYLCASSLGTSGGAWSTDTQYFGPGTRLTVL.